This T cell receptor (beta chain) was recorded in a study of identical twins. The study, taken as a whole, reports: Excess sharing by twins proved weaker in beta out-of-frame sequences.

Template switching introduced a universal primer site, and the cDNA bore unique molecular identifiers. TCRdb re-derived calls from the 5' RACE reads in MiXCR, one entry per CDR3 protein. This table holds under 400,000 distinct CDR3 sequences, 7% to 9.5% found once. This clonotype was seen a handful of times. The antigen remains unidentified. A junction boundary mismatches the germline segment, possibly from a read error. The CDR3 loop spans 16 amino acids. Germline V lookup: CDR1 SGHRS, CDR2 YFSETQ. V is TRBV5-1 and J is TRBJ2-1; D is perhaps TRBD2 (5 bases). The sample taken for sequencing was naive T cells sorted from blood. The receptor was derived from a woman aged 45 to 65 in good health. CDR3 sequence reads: CASSSGSRNSYNEQFF. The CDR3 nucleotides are TGCGCCAGTAGCTCGGGGTCGCGGAACTCCTACAATGAGCAGTTCTTC.